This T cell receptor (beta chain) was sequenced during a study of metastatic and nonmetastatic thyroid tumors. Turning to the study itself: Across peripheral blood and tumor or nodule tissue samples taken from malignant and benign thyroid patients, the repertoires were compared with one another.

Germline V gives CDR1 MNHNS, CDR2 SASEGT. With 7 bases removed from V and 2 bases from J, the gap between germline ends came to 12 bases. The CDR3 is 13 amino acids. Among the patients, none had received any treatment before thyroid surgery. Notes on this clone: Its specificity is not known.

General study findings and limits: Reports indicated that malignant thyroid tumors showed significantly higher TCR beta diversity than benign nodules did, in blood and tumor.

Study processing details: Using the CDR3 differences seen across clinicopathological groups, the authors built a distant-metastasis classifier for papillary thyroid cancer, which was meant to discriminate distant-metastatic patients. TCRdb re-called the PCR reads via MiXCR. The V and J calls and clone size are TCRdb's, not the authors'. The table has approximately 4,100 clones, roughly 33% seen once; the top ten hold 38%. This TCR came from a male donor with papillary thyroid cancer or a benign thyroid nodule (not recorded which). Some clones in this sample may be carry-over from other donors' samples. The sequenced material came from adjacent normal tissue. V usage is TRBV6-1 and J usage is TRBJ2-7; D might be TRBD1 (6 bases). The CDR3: CASKGQKTYEQYF. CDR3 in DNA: TGTGCCAGCAAAGGACAGAAGACCTACGAGCAGTACTTC.